These 21 T cell receptor beta chains originate from one sample sequenced in a study of PD-1 blockade in classical Hodgkin lymphoma. Produced via immunoSEQ multiplex PCR; TCRdb's table is partial and in-frame only. The table has approximately 30,000 clones, over 55% seen once. Noted time point: cycle 4 day 1 (C4D1), after less than 7 weeks of nivolumab. Each patient experienced a relapse that followed autologous stem cell transplantation, and brentuximab vedotin exposure varied. The specimen comprised peripheral blood mononuclear cells (PBMCs), sampled before the fourth cycle of nivolumab. The receptors originated from a human donor with classical Hodgkin lymphoma.

The chain employs TRBV9 and TRBJ1-1; D call uncertain. Per germline, CDR1 SGDLS and CDR2 YYNGEE. The CDR3 runs to 14 residues. Trimming cost V 2 bases and J 0 bases, with 8 bases left between them. For the CDR3, the DNA is TGTGCCAGCAGCGTCCAGCCTATGAACACTGAAGCTTTCTTT. Translation: CASSVQPMNTEAFF.

The chain links TRBV6-5 to TRBJ2-5; TRBD1 agrees at 10 bases. Trimming took 6 bases from V and 2 from J; bases not matched to a gene: 6. CDR1 MNHEY and CDR2 SVGAGI come from the germline V gene. There are 15 residues in the CDR3. The CDR3 sequence: CASSGQGVRQETQYF. CDR3 in DNA: TGTGCCAGCAGCGGACAGGGGGTACGGCAAGAGACCCAGTACTTC.

This chain links TRBV10-3 with TRBJ2-7; D perhaps matches TRBD2 (5 bases). This CDR3 is 13 amino acids long. Trimming took off 0 bases at V and 3 bases at J, with 6 bases between the two ends. The V gene's germline CDR1 is ENHRY and CDR2 SYGVKD. The CDR3 DNA is TGTGCCATCAGTGAGTCCGGAGGCTACGAGCAGTACTTC. Amino acids: CAISESGGYEQYF.

The CDR3 is CASSLAPGLVRTQYF. CDR3 bases: TGCGCCAGCAGTCTGGCCCCGGGACTAGTAAGAACGCAGTATTTT. The V and J genes are TRBV5-1 and TRBJ2-3; TRBD2 matches at 8 bases. CDR1 and CDR2 from the germline V gene are SGHRS and YFSETQ. The ends lost 5 bases at V and 9 bases at J; junction bases unmatched: 14. The CDR3 totals 15 residues.

The chain joins TRBV4-3 to TRBJ1-3, with D hard to call. Germline V CDR1 and CDR2: LGHNA, YSLEER. The CDR3 is 16 amino acids. V lost 0 bases to trimming and J lost 0 bases, with 9 bases between them. CDR3 DNA: TGCGCCAGCAGCCAAGATTGGACTCTCTCTGGAAACACCATATATTTT. Its protein product is CASSQDWTLSGNTIYF.

The sample holds a few counts of this clone. The chain recombines TRBV29-1 with TRBJ1-1, with D uncertain. V was trimmed by 1 base and J by 1 base, leaving 10 bases between them. The CDR3 consists of 14 residues. Germline values: CDR1 SQVTM, CDR2 ANQGSEA. As DNA, the CDR3 is TGCAGCGTTGAAGTGATGGCTGGGAACACTGAAGCTTTCTTT. This sequence encodes CSVEVMAGNTEAFF.

This chain connects TRBV7-2 to TRBJ2-1, with D possibly matching TRBD2 (6 bases). The CDR3 is 15 residues long. Germline loops: CDR1 SGHTA, CDR2 FQGNSA. Between the trimmed V and J ends, which lost 1 base and 4 bases, there was a span of 11 bases. CDR3 coding DNA: TGTGCCAGCAGCTTAGGAGGCGGGATATACAATGAGCAGTTCTTC. Its translation: CASSLGGGIYNEQFF.

The chain links TRBV6-6 to TRBJ2-7; D is possibly TRBD1 (6 bases). The CDR3 covers 13 residues. Trimming left V 10 bases short and J 2 bases short, with 15 bases between. In germline, CDR1 is MNHNY, CDR2 SVGAGI (reference sequence). This CDR3 reads CAISNREPYEQYF. The CDR3 DNA sequence: TGTGCCATCTCTAACAGGGAGCCCTACGAGCAGTACTTC.

The CDR3 nucleotides read TGTGCCTGGACCCGGACAGGGGGTACTGAAAAACTGTTTTTT. Protein sequence: CAWTRTGGTEKLFF. The chain recombines TRBV30 with TRBJ1-4; 10 nucleotides agree with TRBD1. Germline trimming cut 4 bases from V and 7 bases from J; bases unmatched to any gene: 6. Germline V lookup: CDR1 GTSNPN, CDR2 SVGIG (reference sequence). This CDR3 has 14 amino acids.

This clone is termed medium-sized. This sequence joins TRBV2 and TRBJ1-1; weak D call: TRBD1 (5 bases). The V gene's germline CDR1 is SNHLY and CDR2 FYNNEI. This CDR3 is built from 14 residues. V lost 3 bases to trimming and J lost 4 bases, with 12 bases between them. CDR3 amino acids: CASSEWQGGTEAFF. The CDR3 DNA is TGTGCCAGCAGTGAGTGGCAGGGAGGCACTGAAGCTTTCTTT.

V is TRBV28 and J is TRBJ1-1; no reliable D call. Germline V gene data show CDR1 as MDHEN and CDR2 as SYDVKM. Trimming took 5 bases from V and 2 from J, leaving 9 bases between them. The CDR3 loop spans 13 amino acids. The DNA for the CDR3 is TGTGCCAGCAGTCCTACAGACAACACTGAAGCTTTCTTT. Translated: CASSPTDNTEAFF.

The rearrangement uses TRBV5-1 and TRBJ1-6, with D unclear. CDR3 length: 15 residues. Per the germline V gene, CDR1 is SGHRS and CDR2 is YFSETQ. V lost 6 bases and J lost 0, with 10 bases in between. The CDR3: CASTGSGSYNSPLHF. CDR3 DNA: TGCGCCAGCACGGGGTCTGGCTCCTATAATTCACCCCTCCACTTT. The whole variable domain, remainder taken from reference TRBV5-1 and TRBJ1-6, is KAGVTQTPRYLIKTRGQQVTLSCSPISGHRSVSWYQQTPGQGLQFLFEYFSETQRNKGNFPGRFSGRQFSNSRSEMNVSTLELGDSALYLCASTGSGSYNSPLHFGNGTRLTVT.

There are a few counts of this clone. This rearrangement joins TRBV7-2 to TRBJ2-2, with D possibly being TRBD1 or TRBD2 (5 bases each). The V gene lost 6 bases and the J gene lost 4 bases, with 12 bases spanning the gap. The CDR3 spans 14 residues. Germline CDR1 is SGHTA and CDR2 is FQGNSA. This chain's CDR3 is CASRTEGSTGELFF. For the CDR3, the DNA is TGTGCCAGCAGGACAGAGGGATCCACCGGGGAGCTGTTTTTT.

This clone was seen once. This sequence joins TRBV5-1 and TRBJ1-1; no reliable D call. Germline CDR1 is SGHRS and CDR2 is YFSETQ. V was trimmed by 4 bases and J by 4 bases, leaving 8 bases between them. CDR3 length: 12 residues. The CDR3 region is CASSPGGTEAFF. CDR3 in DNA: TGCGCCAGCAGCCCTGGTGGCACTGAAGCTTTCTTT.

The chain links TRBV19 to TRBJ2-3, with 11 bases aligning to TRBD2. The ends lost 7 bases at V and 4 bases at J; junction bases unmatched: 7. This CDR3 has 15 residues. CDR1 is LNHDA, CDR2 SQIVND, per germline (reference sequence). CDR3 in DNA: TGTGCCAGTACCGTTACTAGCGGGAGTTCAGATACGCAGTATTTT. Translation gives CASTVTSGSSDTQYF. The full variable domain, in which reference TRBV19 and TRBJ2-3 provide the parts outside the CDR3, is DGGITQSPKYLFRKEGQNVTLSCEQNLNHDAMYWYRQDPGQGLRLIYYSQIVNDFQKGDIAEGYSVSREKKESFPLTVTSAQKNPTAFYLCASTVTSGSSDTQYFGPGTRLTVL.

The chain has TRBV10-3 and TRBJ2-1; 7 positions agree with TRBD1. CDR1 ENHRY and CDR2 SYGVKD come from the germline V gene. The CDR3 consists of 16 residues. V lost 3 bases to trimming and J lost 2 bases; unmatched junction nucleotides: 7. The CDR3 sequence is CAISDPNRGPYNEQFF. The CDR3 DNA reads as TGTGCCATCAGTGACCCAAACAGGGGTCCCTACAATGAGCAGTTCTTC.

The chain is built from TRBV11-2 and TRBJ2-1; possible D gene TRBD2, 5 bases. CDR1 SGHAT and CDR2 FQNNGV come from the germline V gene. The CDR3 length is 18 residues. The V end was cut by 4 bases, the J end by 0 bases, with 19 bases between. The CDR3 DNA reads as TGTGCCAGCAGCTATCCCCCGAGACGGGGTAGCTCCTACAATGAGCAGTTCTTC. It is translated as CASSYPPRRGSSYNEQFF. Based on the CDR3 plus reference TRBV11-2 and TRBJ2-1, the full variable domain is EAGVAQSPRYKIIEKRQSVAFWCNPISGHATLYWYQQILGQGPKLLIQFQNNGVVDDSQLPKDRFSAERLKGVDSTLKIQPAKLEDSAVYLCASSYPPRRGSSYNEQFFGPGTRLTVL.

This clone is termed large. The chain joins TRBV27 to TRBJ2-1, with D possibly called TRBD1 or TRBD2 (5 bases each). The CDR3 consists of 15 residues. The germline V and J ends were trimmed by 5 bases and 6 bases, with 17 bases remaining between them. The germline V gene has CDR1 MNHEY and CDR2 SMNVEV (reference sequence). Here the CDR3 reads CASSLAGTKGNEQFF. The CDR3 DNA reads as TGTGCCAGCAGTCTTGCCGGGACCAAAGGCAATGAGCAGTTCTTC.

This chain uses TRBV5-6 with TRBJ1-2, with D possibly TRBD1 on 6 matching bases. This CDR3 comprises 14 residues. V lost 2 bases and J 8 bases, leaving 16 bases between the germline ends. CDR1 and CDR2 from the germline V gene are SGHDT and YYEEEE. The CDR3: CASSFDMRGGGYTF. The CDR3 nucleotides read TGTGCCAGCAGCTTTGACATGAGGGGGGGCGGCTACACCTTC.

This rearrangement joins TRBV28 to TRBJ1-2; 7 bases line up with TRBD1. The CDR3 contains 15 residues. Germline CDR1 is MDHEN and CDR2 is SYDVKM. V lost 4 bases, J lost 5 bases, and 10 bases stayed unmatched. The CDR3: CASSSTPGQSYGYTF. Here the CDR3 DNA reads TGTGCCAGCAGTTCGACTCCGGGACAGAGTTATGGCTACACCTTC.

This clone was detected only once. This sequence joins TRBV23-1 and TRBJ1-5, with D maybe TRBD1 (5 bases). TRBV23-1 falls under the ORF class, with uncertain function. Trimming stripped 4 bases from V and 0 bases from J, with 10 bases between. The CDR3 length is 15 residues. The DNA for the CDR3 is TGCGCCAGCAGTCGACCTACAGGTAGCAATCAGCCCCAGCATTTT. Translated, it gives CASSRPTGSNQPQHF.